The rows below give T cell receptor beta chains drawn from one sample of a study of STAT5B mutations in CD4+ large granular lymphocyte leukemia. Clones were read by immunoSEQ multiplex PCR, and TCRdb kept only the in-frame ones, dropping some. The sample lists more than 30,000 clones, 76% occurring once. The specimen sequenced was CD4+ T cells from blood buffy coats. These receptors all come from a human donor in good health. CDR3s include the opening cysteine and the closing phenylalanine or tryptophan. Each record gives: V gene, D gene, J gene, clone size, CDR3 protein, CDR3 DNA. D genes are given only for firm matches. Not every row has a clone size; where given, it reads once, few, many or a size class.

TRBV5-1	TRBD2	TRBJ2-3	-	CASSREGGLSTDTQYF	TGCGCCAGCAGTCGGGAGGGGGGACTTTCCACAGATACGCAGTATTTT
TRBV4-2	TRBD1	TRBJ1-1	-	CASSQVRSGTGGTEAFF	TGTGCCAGCAGCCAAGTTCGTTCTGGGACAGGGGGCACTGAAGCTTTCTTT
TRBV18	TRBD2	TRBJ2-5	-	CASSPGTKETQYF	TGTGCCAGCTCGCCCGGGACTAAAGAGACCCAGTACTTC
TRBV5-5	-	TRBJ1-1	few	CASSLVMIGTEAFF	TGTGCCAGCAGCTTGGTTATGATTGGCACTGAAGCTTTCTTT
TRBV11-3	TRBD2	TRBJ2-7	-	CATKAGAISYEQYF	TGTGCCACCAAAGCGGGGGCCATCTCCTACGAGCAGTACTTC
TRBV7-7	-	TRBJ2-5	-	CASSLSVRVRETQYF	TGTGCCAGCAGCTTATCTGTCAGAGTCAGAGAGACCCAGTACTTC
TRBV9	TRBD2	TRBJ2-1	-	CASSYASGRQLSYNEQFF	TGTGCCAGCAGCTATGCTAGCGGGAGGCAATTGTCCTACAATGAGCAGTTCTTC
TRBV9	-	TRBJ1-2	-	CASSGTPGGRGGYTF	TGTGCCAGCAGCGGAACCCCCGGGGGCCGGGGAGGCTACACCTTC
TRBV5-1	-	TRBJ2-7	-	CASSLLPAANYEQYF	TGCGCCAGCAGCTTGCTGCCCGCGGCTAACTACGAGCAGTACTTC
TRBV5-1	-	TRBJ2-1	-	CASSLTPGTLEQFF	TGCGCCAGCAGCTTGACTCCCGGAACTTTAGAGCAGTTCTTC
TRBV11-2	-	TRBJ2-7	once	CASSLDRTESYEQYF	TGTGCCAGCAGCTTAGACCGGACGGAATCCTACGAGCAGTACTTC
TRBV9	TRBD2	TRBJ2-5	-	CASSVLTGGWETQYF	TGTGCCAGCAGCGTATTGACGGGGGGATGGGAGACCCAGTACTTC
TRBV4-1	-	TRBJ2-5	-	CASSQGIPRLQETQYF	TGCGCCAGCAGCCAAGGTATCCCGCGGCTCCAAGAGACCCAGTACTTC
TRBV28	TRBD1	TRBJ1-2	-	CASSSRDRDGYTF	TGTGCCAGCAGTTCGAGGGACAGGGATGGCTACACCTTC
TRBV25-1	TRBD2	TRBJ2-1	-	CASSLAASGGVSYNEQFF	TGTGCCAGCAGCCTGGCGGCTAGCGGGGGGGTCTCCTACAATGAGCAGTTCTTC
TRBV15	-	TRBJ1-2	few	CATSRDLRANYGYTF	TGTGCCACCAGCAGAGATCTCAGGGCTAACTATGGCTACACCTTC
TRBV2	-	TRBJ2-1	-	CASSRRGVLYNEQFF	TGTGCCAGCAGTCGCCGAGGGGTCTTATACAATGAGCAGTTCTTC
TRBV7-9	-	TRBJ1-2	few	CASSILKGSNYGYTF	TGTGCCAGCAGCATACTCAAAGGCAGCAACTATGGCTACACCTTC
TRBV4-2	TRBD2	TRBJ2-2	few	CASSQETRGSNTGELFF	TGTGCCAGCAGCCAAGAAACCCGCGGGAGTAACACCGGGGAGCTGTTTTTT
TRBV11-3	TRBD1	TRBJ2-3	-	CASSLRGLNTDTQYF	TGTGCCAGCAGCTTAAGGGGGCTGAACACAGATACGCAGTATTTT
TRBV29-1	-	TRBJ2-5	once	CSVAAGSAIETQYF	TGCAGCGTCGCTGCCGGTAGCGCAATAGAGACCCAGTACTTC
TRBV5-4	TRBD2	TRBJ2-5	-	CASSIPSSGQETQYF	TGTGCCAGCAGCATACCCTCTAGCGGGCAAGAGACCCAGTACTTC
TRBV6-6	TRBD1	TRBJ1-5	-	CASSYPKDRVQPQHF	TGTGCCAGCAGTTACCCAAAGGACAGGGTTCAGCCCCAGCATTTT
TRBV7-8	TRBD1	TRBJ2-4	-	CASSPRRQGLMAKNIQYF	TGTGCCAGCAGCCCCCGAAGACAGGGGTTGATGGCCAAAAACATTCAGTACTTC
TRBV14	TRBD1	TRBJ1-6	-	CASSQDLGQISPLHF	TGTGCCAGCAGCCAAGATTTGGGACAGATTTCCCCCCTCCACTTT
TRBV11-3	TRBD2	TRBJ2-7	-	CASSLDVRLAGAGEQYF	TGTGCCAGCAGCTTAGATGTCCGACTAGCGGGGGCGGGGGAGCAGTACTTC
TRBV7-6	-	TRBJ2-3	-	CASSLGSTGTDTQYF	TGTGCCAGCAGCTTAGGAAGTACGGGCACAGATACGCAGTATTTT
TRBV7-2	-	TRBJ1-1	few	CASSPLNSVTEAFF	TGTGCCAGCAGCCCGCTGAATAGCGTGACTGAAGCTTTCTTT